This T cell receptor beta chain was sequenced during a study of cytomegalovirus exposure and HLA in healthy donors. 60 Vbeta and 13 Jbeta primers were used in PCR. Data came from immunoSEQ multiplex PCR; TCRdb stores just in-frame clones and leaves some out. The sample includes 98,000 or so clones, roughly 85% of them seen just once. Worth noting for this clone: What it recognizes is unknown.

Overall study results and limits: It was reportedly the case that the classifier diagnosed cytomegalovirus status with high specificity and sensitivity. Productive rates of about 87% or about 30% were seen for most TCR beta V segments in an earlier analysis. Overall, approximately 180 TCR beta chains were annotated as cytomegalovirus-associated. A later analysis reportedly identified an Asian-associated ancestry cluster as carrying fewer N-insertions than the roughly 600-donor mean.

What was sequenced was PBMCs. The TCR comes from a man between 60 and 75 years old in good health and CMV-seropositive.

CDR3 protein: CASSKADQEEFYEQYF. The CDR3 nucleotides read TGTGCCAGCAGCAAAGCGGACCAGGAGGAATTCTACGAGCAGTACTTC. The chain uses TRBV21-1 and TRBJ2-7; the table's D gene call, TRBD2, was not cross checked with the DNA. TRBV21-1 is reported as a pseudogene. The CDR3 runs 16 residues.